This entry lists 8 T cell receptor beta chains sequenced from one sample in a study of shared T cell receptors in the human thymus. TCRdb's table, derived via immunoSEQ multiplex PCR, lists solely in-frame clones and lacks some. Among some 640,000 clones listed, more than 70% were seen once. Another study also made use of these data, one on human thymus T cells.

Sequencing was performed on thymocytes. Every receptor here comes from a boy under three years old with a congenital heart defect.

V and J are TRBV7-8 and TRBJ2-7; D perhaps matches TRBD1 (6 bases). Germline lookup yields CDR1 SGHVS and CDR2 FQNEAQ. V lost 1 base and J lost 0, with 16 bases in between. The CDR3 covers 17 residues. CDR3 in amino acids: CASSLERTESDSYEQYF. DNA of the CDR3: TGTGCCAGCAGCTTAGAAAGGACAGAATCCGACTCCTACGAGCAGTACTTC.

V gene TRBV10-2 combines with J gene TRBJ1-1; possible D gene TRBD1, 6 bases. CDR3 length: 16 amino acids. Germline V CDR1 and CDR2: WSHSY, SAAADI. V was pared by 6 bases and J by 1 base, with 18 bases between. The CDR3 here is CASRGETGQTNTEAFF. CDR3 sequence (DNA): TGCGCCAGCAGAGGAGAAACGGGACAAACGAACACTGAAGCTTTCTTT.

The chain couples TRBV28 to TRBJ2-4; TRBD2 aligns across 9 bases. V was pared by 7 bases and J by 1 base, with 14 bases of the junction left unmatched. Germline CDR1 and CDR2: MDHEN and SYDVKM. CDR3 length: 18 amino acids. The CDR3 spells CASTRANPGLAAKNIQYF. CDR3 nucleotide sequence: TGTGCCAGCACCAGAGCCAACCCCGGACTAGCGGCCAAAAACATTCAGTACTTC. The full variable domain, with the rest looked up from reference TRBV28 and TRBJ2-4, is DVKVTQSSRYLVKRTGEKVFLECVQDMDHENMFWYRQDPGLGLRLIYFSYDVKMKEKGDIPEGYSVSREKKERFSLILESASTNQTSMYLCASTRANPGLAAKNIQYFGAGTRLSVL.

As for this clone: The DNA is omitted, as the CDR3 cannot be located on it reliably, and the CDR3 follows TCRdb's listing. The gene calls are TRBV27 and TRBJ1-1; TRBD1, as called in the table, went unchecked against the DNA. Germline V gene sequence: CDR1 MNHEY, CDR2 SMNVEV (reference sequence). The CDR3 numbers 14 amino acids, ends counted. The CDR3 loop is CASSSSGRGDEAFF.

This chain links TRBV27 with TRBJ2-7; possible D gene TRBD1, 6 bases. CDR1 MNHEY and CDR2 SMNVEV come from the germline V gene (reference sequence). The CDR3 length is 14 residues. Trimming removed 2 bases from V and 2 bases from J, with 10 bases in between. Written as DNA, the CDR3 is TGTGCCAGCAGTTTAACAGGGCGCACCTACGAGCAGTACTTC. Its translation is CASSLTGRTYEQYF.

The chain carries TRBV19 and TRBJ1-2, with 11 nucleotides matching TRBD1. Germline CDR1 and CDR2: LNHDA and SQIVND (reference sequence). The CDR3 length is 16 residues. The ends lost 7 bases at V and 4 bases at J; junction bases unmatched: 11. The CDR3 region is CASTYGTGGKSYGYTF. CDR3 sequence (DNA): TGTGCCAGTACCTACGGGACAGGGGGGAAAAGCTATGGCTACACCTTC.

This chain uses TRBV14 with TRBJ2-2, with 14 bases matching TRBD2. CDR1 and CDR2 (germline): SGHDN, FVKESK. CDR3 length: 17 amino acids. J gave up 2 bases and V 4 bases, and 3 bases lay outside the gene matches. The CDR3 bases are TGTGCCAGCAGCCGGGGGACTAGCGGGAGAAACACCGGGGAGCTGTTTTTT. Translation: CASSRGTSGRNTGELFF.

The gene calls are TRBV28 and TRBJ2-2; maybe TRBD2 (6 bases). This CDR3 contains 16 residues. Trimming took 3 bases from V and 2 from J, leaving 13 bases between them. The germline V gene encodes CDR1 MDHEN and CDR2 SYDVKM. The CDR3 DNA is TGTGCCAGCAGTTTCTCGTCTGGGACTAACACCGGGGAGCTGTTTTTT. Translating it yields CASSFSSGTNTGELFF.